The 17 T cell receptor beta chains below were found in one sample sequenced in a study of beta chain features in type 1 diabetes. Whole-study findings and limits: All four CD4+ subsets of Type 1 diabetes patients contained TCRB CDR3s that were moderately but significantly shorter.

No antigen has been identified for these receptors. TCRB transcripts that were expressed got sequenced, as all of the isolated RNA had been reverse transcribed. Only in-frame clones appear in the TCRdb table, and some are missing; sequencing was by immunoSEQ multiplex PCR. The sample holds some 370,000 clones, 8.5% to 10% seen once. The sequenced sample was central memory CD4+ T cells from blood. These receptor sequences come from a man under 40 with type 1 diabetes.

In this sample, this clone turned up a few times. V usage is TRBV9 and J usage is TRBJ1-4; D perhaps matches TRBD1 (6 bases). Germline assignment: CDR1 SGDLS and CDR2 YYNGEE. The CDR3 is 15 residues long. V lost 0 bases and J lost 4, with 10 bases in between. The CDR3 loop reads CASSVGRQVNEKLFF. The CDR3, as DNA: TGTGCCAGCAGCGTAGGAAGACAGGTTAATGAAAAACTGTTTTTT.

This clone was seen a few times. The chain has TRBV19 and TRBJ1-1; 7 nucleotides match TRBD1. This CDR3 is 13 amino acids long. The germline V gene encodes CDR1 LNHDA and CDR2 SQIVND (reference sequence). Trimming removed 3 bases from V and 5 bases from J; junction bases left unmatched: 3. CDR3 loop: CASSMRGRTEAFF. The CDR3 coding sequence is TGTGCCAGTAGTATGAGGGGGCGGACTGAAGCTTTCTTT.

This clone was seen more than once but under ten times. This chain joins TRBV7-9 and TRBJ2-3; 9 bases are a match to TRBD1. The V gene's germline CDR1 is SEHNR and CDR2 FQNEAQ (reference sequence). V was clipped by 5 bases and J by 6 bases; unmatched bases: 6. This CDR3 spans 14 amino acids. The CDR3 DNA is TGTGCCAGCAGCAAACAGGGGGCAACGGATACGCAGTATTTT. It encodes CASSKQGATDTQYF.

In this sample, this clone turned up a few times. This specimen includes other DNA sequences encoding the same CDR3. The rearrangement joins TRBV29-1 to TRBJ2-6, with D perhaps TRBD1 or TRBD2 (7 bases each). The V end lost 2 bases, the J end lost 0 bases, and 14 bases lay between the germline ends. The length of the CDR3 is 17 residues. Germline V lookup: CDR1 SQVTM, CDR2 ANQGSEA. In nucleotides, the CDR3 is TGCAGCGTTGAAAGGGGAGGGGGCGGCTCTGGGGCCAACGTCCTGACTTTC. Translating gives CSVERGGGGSGANVLTF.

The V call is TRBV7-9, the J call TRBJ2-7; 10 nucleotides align to TRBD2. Germline V gene lookup returns CDR1 SEHNR and CDR2 FQNEAQ (reference sequence). This CDR3 has 17 residues. V was clipped by 2 bases and J by 5 bases; unmatched bases: 12. CDR3: CASSLTGLAGVSDEQYF. The CDR3 coding sequence is TGTGCCAGCAGCTTAACGGGTCTAGCGGGAGTTAGTGACGAGCAGTACTTC.

This clone showed up just a few times. The gene calls are TRBV5-1 and TRBJ1-4, with unresolved D. Germline V lookup: CDR1 SGHRS, CDR2 YFSETQ. This CDR3 contains 13 residues. Deletions cut 1 base from V and 6 bases from J, with 7 bases between. The CDR3 loop reads CASSLNVDEKLFF. CDR3 DNA: TGCGCCAGCAGCTTGAACGTAGATGAAAAACTGTTTTTT.

The chain uses TRBV25-1 and TRBJ2-3; D is undetermined. Germline V gives CDR1 MGHDK, CDR2 SYGVNS. V was pared by 3 bases and J by 0 bases, with 7 bases between. The CDR3 consists of 14 residues. The CDR3 DNA follows: TGTGCCAGCAGTGACCGTCCTAGCACAGATACGCAGTATTTT. Its translation is CASSDRPSTDTQYF.

This clone was observed a few times. V usage is TRBV11-2 and J usage is TRBJ1-1; D is uncertain. Germline V gene data show CDR1 as SGHAT and CDR2 as FQNNGV. The ends were cut back, 5 bases at V and 1 base at J, with 8 bases in the middle. The length of the CDR3 is 13 residues. CDR3 residues: CASSGQANTEAFF. The CDR3 region has the DNA TGTGCCAGCAGCGGCCAGGCGAACACTGAAGCTTTCTTT. The full variable domain, its missing parts supplied by reference TRBV11-2 and TRBJ1-1, is EAGVAQSPRYKIIEKRQSVAFWCNPISGHATLYWYQQILGQGPKLLIQFQNNGVVDDSQLPKDRFSAERLKGVDSTLKIQPAKLEDSAVYLCASSGQANTEAFFGQGTRLTVV.

This clone was counted between two and nine times. The CDR3 loop is CASSLFEKLFF. In DNA, the CDR3 is TGTGCCAGCAGCTTGTTCGAAAAACTGTTTTTT. V and J are TRBV7-2 and TRBJ1-4; D remains unclear. From germline, CDR1 is SGHTA and CDR2 FQGNSA. Trimming removed 3 bases from V and 8 bases from J, with 4 bases in between. CDR3 size: 11 residues.

This clone was seen ten or more times. The rearrangement links TRBV7-9 to TRBJ2-3, with 14 bases matching TRBD2. V shed 5 bases and J 4 bases; nucleotides not matched to a gene: 14. Germline V gene data show CDR1 as SEHNR and CDR2 as FQNEAQ (reference sequence). CDR3 length: 19 residues. The CDR3 region is CASSPNRRTSGRRPDTQYF. For the CDR3, the DNA is TGTGCCAGCAGCCCGAACAGGAGGACTAGCGGGAGGAGGCCAGATACGCAGTATTTT.

This chain links TRBV28 with TRBJ2-7; possibly TRBD1 for D (5 bases). Germline V lookup: CDR1 MDHEN, CDR2 SYDVKM. The length of the CDR3 is 16 residues. The germline V and J ends were trimmed by 1 base and 1 base, with 14 bases remaining between them. CDR3 in amino acids: CASSLSPRTGSYEQYF. The CDR3 DNA reads as TGTGCCAGCAGTTTATCCCCCCGAACAGGTTCCTACGAGCAGTACTTC. The full variable domain, its missing parts supplied by reference TRBV28 and TRBJ2-7, is DVKVTQSSRYLVKRTGEKVFLECVQDMDHENMFWYRQDPGLGLRLIYFSYDVKMKEKGDIPEGYSVSREKKERFSLILESASTNQTSMYLCASSLSPRTGSYEQYFGPGTRLTVT.

The chain links TRBV11-1 to TRBJ2-7; 10 bases map to TRBD1. The germline V gene has CDR1 SGHAT and CDR2 FQDESV (reference sequence). The trim removed 5 bases at V and 5 bases at J, leaving 6 bases unmatched. This CDR3 has 14 amino acids. CDR3 DNA sequence: TGTGCCAGCAGCCTGAGACAGGGGGCCAACGAGCAGTACTTC. This translates into CASSLRQGANEQYF.

At least ten counts were recorded for this clone. The V gene is TRBV2, the J gene TRBJ1-2; D gene ambiguous. Trimming took off 8 bases at V and 2 bases at J, with 15 bases between the two ends. The germline V gene encodes CDR1 SNHLY and CDR2 FYNNEI. There are 14 residues in the CDR3. In nucleotides, the CDR3 is TGTGCCAGCGGGGAGGGAGGGTGGAACTATGGCTACACCTTC. Its translation: CASGEGGWNYGYTF.

This clone came up a few times. The chain links TRBV7-9 to TRBJ2-7; D perhaps matches TRBD2 (6 bases). Per the germline V gene, CDR1 is SEHNR and CDR2 is FQNEAQ (reference sequence). This CDR3 comprises 17 residues. V was cut by 0 bases and J by 3 bases, with 18 bases left in between. CDR3 protein: CASSLARGLLTSYEQYF. CDR3 coding DNA: TGTGCCAGCAGCTTAGCGCGGGGACTCCTGACTAGCTACGAGCAGTACTTC.

The rearrangement links TRBV15 to TRBJ1-1, with a possible D match to TRBD1 (5 bases). The CDR3 has 16 amino acids. CDR1 and CDR2 (germline): LNHNV, YYDKDF (reference sequence). Trimming left V 0 bases short and J 0 bases short, with 11 bases between. The chain's CDR3 is CATSRDGGRVNTEAFF. CDR3 bases: TGTGCCACCAGCAGAGATGGCGGCAGGGTGAACACTGAAGCTTTCTTT.

This sequence joins TRBV7-8 and TRBJ1-2; TRBD1 is a possible D gene (5 bases). The CDR3 runs 16 residues. Trimming took 0 bases from V and 3 from J, leaving 14 bases between them. Germline V gives CDR1 SGHVS, CDR2 FQNEAQ. CDR3 coding DNA: TGTGCCAGCAGCTTAGCTGCAGGGAGGGACGACTATGGCTACACCTTC. It specifies CASSLAAGRDDYGYTF.

This chain uses TRBV5-1 with TRBJ1-1, with D hard to call. The germline gives CDR1 SGHRS, CDR2 YFSETQ. The CDR3 covers 13 residues. V was cut by 5 bases and J by 4 bases, with 12 bases left in between. Written as DNA, the CDR3 is TGCGCCAGCAGTTGGGCGGCGGGCACTGAAGCTTTCTTT. Translation: CASSWAAGTEAFF.